This T cell receptor beta chain derives from a study of cytomegalovirus exposure and HLA in healthy donors. General observations from the study: 87-base-pair reads could not separate some V segments, including TRBV6-2 and TRBV6-3. Reportedly, HLA-A and HLA-B alleles of most subjects were accurately predicted from TCR beta.

Concerning this clone itself: Its antigen is unidentified.

13 Jbeta primers and 60 Vbeta primers were used for the PCR. Libraries were prepared by immunoSEQ multiplex PCR; TCRdb keeps only in-frame clonotypes and omits some of them. This sample yields about 130,000 clones, of which over 65% are seen a single time; 3.5% to 5% belongs to the top ten. After removal of 8 bases from V and 1 base from J, the junction contained 7 bases not matched to a gene. From germline, CDR1 is SNHLY and CDR2 FYNNEI. The CDR3 totals 15 residues. The sample taken for sequencing was PBMCs. The rearrangement joins TRBV2 to TRBJ2-7; 11 nucleotides match TRBD2. The receptor was isolated from a man aged 18 to 30 in good health and CMV-seropositive. The CDR3 loop reads CASGELAGESYEQYF. As DNA, the CDR3 is TGTGCCAGCGGGGAACTAGCGGGGGAATCCTACGAGCAGTACTTC.